This T cell receptor (beta chain) was identified in a study of immune aging and cytomegalovirus after organ transplant (dated by TCRdb to the early 2020s). For context, the study as a whole: Every transplant recipient was given three-drug immunosuppression consisting of prednisone, tacrolimus, and mycophenolate. Paper-wide results and their limitations: Because CD57 was not measured in the sequencing data, a conservative gene-based aging definition was used instead. Large clones contained a higher proportion of TEMRA cells, and the seven largest clones (approximately 1,900 cells) acquired aged and TEMRA cells while losing TCM cells. Following viremia, aged-phenotype cells rose post-transplant in clones of any size, with the rise occurring earlier in large clones (days 200-264) than in small clones.

As a fraction of the sample, this clonotype is medium-sized (0.01 to 0.1%). What this receptor recognizes is not known. Per-base quality was not reported, and no clone a single base away is much larger than it. The germline V gene supplies CDR1 SNHLY and CDR2 FYNNEI. Trimming leaves V shorter by 6 bases and J shorter by 8 bases, with the junction holding 0 bases beyond the gene matches. From the cysteine up to the phenylalanine, the CDR3 has a length of 11 residues. CDR3 DNA only is kept here, 33 bases in frame from base 1. Libraries were made using single-cell sequencing. Sequencing instrument: Illumina NovaSeq 6000. The BD Rhapsody Targeted mRNA and AbSeq Reagent Kit was used in a microwell format for cell capture and library preparation. Libraries were prepared to cover TCR, sample tags, AbSeq, and targeted mRNA from the Human T-Cell Expression Panel plus custom TOX and TOX2 primers. Libraries were sequenced on an Illumina NovaSeq. The authors' analysis ran thus. The analysis covered 10,000 to 13,000 cells in total, of which 7,000 to 7,500 were CD8 T cells and 4494 were CD8 T cells with an identifiable TCR CDR3. On the Seven Bridges Genomics platform, raw data were run through the BD Rhapsody Targeted Analysis Pipeline with V(D)J processing. Quality control, Sample Tag demultiplexing with Lex-BDSMK, clone identification with VDJ Explorer, and Seurat clustering were performed in SeqGeq 1.6.0. A clone was considered non-expanded if it made up <1% of CD8 T cells, and considered a clonal expansion if it made up >2.5% of the sample. The public sequencing data were trimmed at Q25 with fastp and processed into clonotypes with MiXCR by TCRdb, which kept only in-frame beta chains. When rows share a CDR3 protein, they turn into one entry using the most common DNA and genes. The V and J calls reflect TCRdb's pipeline rather than the authors' work. This sample comprises roughly 20,000 distinct CDR3 sequences, roughly 36% of them detected only once. The ten top clones hold less than 30% of the sample.

Taken with the paper, the label for time point translates to: five sample-tagged time points from pre-transplant (day -1) to day 368 post-transplant, pooled. PBMC were thawed and then stimulated for around 11 hours with a CMV IE-1 overlapping peptide library, with no transport inhibitors added. Thawed cells were rested overnight and then stimulated in R10 medium with CD28/CD49d costimulation. The IE-1 peptide library was made up of 15-amino-acid peptides, each overlapping by 11 amino acids. Each time point was barcoded using BD Single-Cell Multiplexing Kit Sample Tags, after which the barcoded samples were pooled and stained with oligo-conjugated anti-CD45RA plus sorting antibodies. A BD FACSAria III was used to sort CMV-responsive CD8+CD137+ and CD4+CD154+ T cells at 4-way purity. EDTA vacutainers were used to collect blood, which was then processed with a Ficoll gradient within 1-24 hours.

This TCR was recovered from a female donor who had a heart transplant and CMV viremia. The material sequenced was CMV peptide-activated CD4+ and CD8+ T cells sorted from blood, taken at five time points, pooled. The sample's cell subset or site label, decoded: sorted CD8+CD137+ and CD4+CD154+ T cells after 11 to 13 h CMV IE-1 peptide stimulation. The chain joins TRBV2 to TRBJ1-1; 10 bases in the junction line up with TRBD1. The DNA reads TGTGCCAGCAGGGGACAGGGGGAAGCTTTCTTT. It codes for CASRGQGEAFF.